This T cell receptor (beta chain) stems from a study of T-cell memory formation after mild COVID-19. TCRdb ran MiXCR on the 5' RACE reads and lists one entry per CDR3 protein. The sample consists of over 500,000 distinct CDR3 sequences, approximately 15% of them appearing once. The source is an adult woman who had mild COVID-19 (a few samples of this study predate the infection). Cell type and time point are not known. Sequencing input: PBMCs or a T cell subset sorted from them (not recorded which).

For the CDR3, the DNA is TGCAGCGTTGTGACAGGCCTCACAGATACGCAGTATTTT. Its protein product is CSVVTGLTDTQYF. The rearrangement links TRBV29-1 to TRBJ2-3; D is possibly TRBD1 (6 bases). The CDR3 has 13 residues. Germline CDR1 is SQVTM and CDR2 is ANQGSEA. V was clipped by 4 bases and J by 2 bases, with 10 bases between them.